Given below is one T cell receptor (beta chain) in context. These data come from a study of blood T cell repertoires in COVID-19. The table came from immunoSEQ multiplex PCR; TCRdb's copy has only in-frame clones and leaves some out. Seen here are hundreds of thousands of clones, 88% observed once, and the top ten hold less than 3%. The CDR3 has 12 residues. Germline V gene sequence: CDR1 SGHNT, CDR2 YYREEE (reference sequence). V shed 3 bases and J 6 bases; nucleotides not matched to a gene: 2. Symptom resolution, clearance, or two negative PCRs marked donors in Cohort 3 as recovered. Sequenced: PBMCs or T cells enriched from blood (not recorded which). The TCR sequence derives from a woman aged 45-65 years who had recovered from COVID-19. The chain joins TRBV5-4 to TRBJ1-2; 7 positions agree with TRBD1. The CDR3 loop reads CASSSGTDGYTF. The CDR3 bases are TGTGCCAGCAGCTCCGGGACAGATGGCTACACCTTC. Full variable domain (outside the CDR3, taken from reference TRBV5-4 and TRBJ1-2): ETGVTQSPTHLIKTRGQQVTLRCSSQSGHNTVSWYQQALGQGPQFIFQYYREEENGRGNFPPRFSGLQFPNYSSELNVNALELDDSALYLCASSSGTDGYTFGSGTRLTVV.